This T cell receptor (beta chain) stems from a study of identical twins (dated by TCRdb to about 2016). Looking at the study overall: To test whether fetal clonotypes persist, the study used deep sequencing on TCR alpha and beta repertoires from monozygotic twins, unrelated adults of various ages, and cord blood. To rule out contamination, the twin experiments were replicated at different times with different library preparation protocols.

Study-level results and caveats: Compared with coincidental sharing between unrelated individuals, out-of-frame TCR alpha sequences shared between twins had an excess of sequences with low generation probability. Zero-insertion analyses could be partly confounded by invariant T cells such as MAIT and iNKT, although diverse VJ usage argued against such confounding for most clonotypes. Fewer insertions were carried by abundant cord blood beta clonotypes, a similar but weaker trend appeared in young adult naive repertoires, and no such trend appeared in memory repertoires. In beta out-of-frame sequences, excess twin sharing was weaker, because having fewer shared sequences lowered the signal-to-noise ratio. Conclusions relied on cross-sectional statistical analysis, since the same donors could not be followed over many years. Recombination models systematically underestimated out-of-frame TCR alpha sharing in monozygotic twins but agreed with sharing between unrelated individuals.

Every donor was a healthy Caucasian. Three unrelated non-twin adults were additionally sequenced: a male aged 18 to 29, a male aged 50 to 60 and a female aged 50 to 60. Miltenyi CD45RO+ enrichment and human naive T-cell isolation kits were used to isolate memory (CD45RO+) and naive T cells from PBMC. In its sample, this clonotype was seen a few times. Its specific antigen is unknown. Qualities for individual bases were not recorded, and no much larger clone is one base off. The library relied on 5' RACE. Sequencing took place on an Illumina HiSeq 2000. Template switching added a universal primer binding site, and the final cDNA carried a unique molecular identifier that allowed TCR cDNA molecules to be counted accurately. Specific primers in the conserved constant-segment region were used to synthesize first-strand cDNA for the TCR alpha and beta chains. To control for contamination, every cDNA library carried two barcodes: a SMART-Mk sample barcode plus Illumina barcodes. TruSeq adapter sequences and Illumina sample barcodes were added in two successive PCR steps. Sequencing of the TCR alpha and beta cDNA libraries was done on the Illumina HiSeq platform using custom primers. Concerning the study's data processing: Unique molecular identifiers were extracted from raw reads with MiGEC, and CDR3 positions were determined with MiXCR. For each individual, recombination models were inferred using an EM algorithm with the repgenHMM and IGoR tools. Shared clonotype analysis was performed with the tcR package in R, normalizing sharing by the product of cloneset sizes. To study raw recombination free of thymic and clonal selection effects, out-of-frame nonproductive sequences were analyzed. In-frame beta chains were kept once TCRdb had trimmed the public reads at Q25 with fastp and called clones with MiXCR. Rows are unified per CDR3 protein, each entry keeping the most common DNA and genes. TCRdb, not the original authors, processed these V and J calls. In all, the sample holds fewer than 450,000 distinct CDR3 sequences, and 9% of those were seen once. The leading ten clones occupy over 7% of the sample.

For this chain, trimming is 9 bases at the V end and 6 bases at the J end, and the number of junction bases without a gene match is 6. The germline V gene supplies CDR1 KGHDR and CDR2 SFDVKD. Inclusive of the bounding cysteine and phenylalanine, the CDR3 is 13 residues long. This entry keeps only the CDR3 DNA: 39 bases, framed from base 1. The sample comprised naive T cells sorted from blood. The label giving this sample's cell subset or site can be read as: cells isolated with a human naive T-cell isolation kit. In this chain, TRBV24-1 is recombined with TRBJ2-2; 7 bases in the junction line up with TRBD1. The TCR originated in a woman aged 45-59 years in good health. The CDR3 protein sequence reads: CATRDREPGELFF. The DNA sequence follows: TGTGCCACCCGAGACAGGGAGCCCGGGGAGCTGTTTTTT.